This T cell receptor beta chain emerged from a study of T cell responses to AZD1222 COVID-19 vaccine. Study-wide results and caveats: The study identified only five to seven AZD1222 recipients as seropositive at baseline. The study sampled repertoires only after the peak T cell response. Along spike, vaccine-associated CD4 TCRs were found throughout, with dominance at 160-218 and 743-854.

Points on this clone: The antigen is undetermined.

Some second doses came at about 4 weeks and others at about 12 weeks; these were pooled. V was clipped by 5 bases and J by 2 bases; unmatched bases: 8. Germline assignment: CDR1 LNHDA and CDR2 SQIVND (reference sequence). The CDR3 totals 15 residues. Produced via immunoSEQ multiplex PCR; TCRdb's table is partial and in-frame only. The table includes 150,000 to 200,000 clones, about 91% detected once. The source is an adult who received the AZD1222 COVID-19 vaccine. The specimen was peripheral blood, collected 28 days after the second AZD1222 dose. The chain links TRBV19 to TRBJ1-2; 7 nucleotides align to TRBD1. The CDR3 DNA is TGTGCCAGTAGTTGGACAGGTCAAAGGAACTATGGCTACACCTTC. This gives the protein CASSWTGQRNYGYTF.